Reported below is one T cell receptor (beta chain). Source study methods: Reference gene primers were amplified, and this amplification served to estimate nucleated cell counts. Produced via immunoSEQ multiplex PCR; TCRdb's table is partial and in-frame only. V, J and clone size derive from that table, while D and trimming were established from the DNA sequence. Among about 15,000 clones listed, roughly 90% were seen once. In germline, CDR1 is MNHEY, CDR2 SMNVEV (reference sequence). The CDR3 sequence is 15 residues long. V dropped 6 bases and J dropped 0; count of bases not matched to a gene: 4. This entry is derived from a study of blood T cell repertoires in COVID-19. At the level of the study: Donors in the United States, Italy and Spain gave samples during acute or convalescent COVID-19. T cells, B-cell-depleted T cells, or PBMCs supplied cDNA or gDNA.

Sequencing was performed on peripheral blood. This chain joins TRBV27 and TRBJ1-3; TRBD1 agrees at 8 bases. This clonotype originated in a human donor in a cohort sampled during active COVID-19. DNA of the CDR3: TGTGCCAGCAGAGGACAGGGCGGCTCTGGAAACACCATATATTTT. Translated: CASRGQGGSGNTIYF.